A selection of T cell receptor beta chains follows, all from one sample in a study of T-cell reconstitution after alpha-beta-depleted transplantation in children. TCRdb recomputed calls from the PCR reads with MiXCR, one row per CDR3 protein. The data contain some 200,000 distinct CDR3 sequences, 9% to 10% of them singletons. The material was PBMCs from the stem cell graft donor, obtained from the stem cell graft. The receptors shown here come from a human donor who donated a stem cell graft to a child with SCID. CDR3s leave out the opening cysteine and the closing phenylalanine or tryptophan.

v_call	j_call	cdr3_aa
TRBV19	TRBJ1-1	ASSIAPAWNTEAF
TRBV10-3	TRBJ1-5	AISGEGANQPQH
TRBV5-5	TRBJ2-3	ASSFYTDTQY
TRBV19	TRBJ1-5	ASSQNMGVYQPQH
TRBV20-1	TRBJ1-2	SAGDRGDGAVYGYT
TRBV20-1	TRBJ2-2	SATTGGAGTGELF
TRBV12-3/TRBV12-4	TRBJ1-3	ASSFGTALNTIY
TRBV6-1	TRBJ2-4	ASIPGQGTLAKNIQY
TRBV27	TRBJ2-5	ASSFAGLGETQY
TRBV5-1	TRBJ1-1	ASSSGQVDTEAF
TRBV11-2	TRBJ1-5	ASSLSPRGGQPQH
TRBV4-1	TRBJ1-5	ASSQEGVGPWGFLRSNQPQH
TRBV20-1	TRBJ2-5	SATSGGEETQY
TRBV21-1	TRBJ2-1	ASSKGRTGAGNEQF
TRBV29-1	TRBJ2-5	SVRDRGQETQY
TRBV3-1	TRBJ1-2	ASSQGSTYGYT
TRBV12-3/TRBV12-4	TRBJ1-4	ASKRDGPNEKLF
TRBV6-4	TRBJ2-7	ASSDPQSYEQY
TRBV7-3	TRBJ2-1	ASSPWPLGDNEQF
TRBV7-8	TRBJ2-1	ASSLFREYDEQF
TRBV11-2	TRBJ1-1	ASSFGTEYTEAF
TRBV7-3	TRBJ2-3	ASSLIPSGGPDTQY
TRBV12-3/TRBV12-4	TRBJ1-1	ASSLNTGGNTEAF
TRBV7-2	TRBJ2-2	ASSLVGRRYTGELF
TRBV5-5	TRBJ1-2	ASSLEGQGNYGYT
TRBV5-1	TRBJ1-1	ASSLVGAQGEAF
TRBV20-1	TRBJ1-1	VTPGQGDPERLNTEAF
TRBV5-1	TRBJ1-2	ASSPDGGNNYGYT
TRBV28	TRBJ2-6	ASSRDLRGSGANVLT
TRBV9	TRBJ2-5	ASSGGPPLQETQY
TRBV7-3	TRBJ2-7	AIRGGSSYEQY
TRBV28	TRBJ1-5	AYSWGVGQPQH
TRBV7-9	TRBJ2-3	ASRRFTGEEDTQY
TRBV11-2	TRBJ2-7	ASSPRGQGANEQY
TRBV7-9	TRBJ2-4	ASSPPSLAKNIQY